The T cell receptor beta chain described here comes from a study of human T cells and chemical hapten exposure. Time point given: pre-sensitization, week 0. Treatment denoted: therapeutic diphenylcyclopropenone sensitization with weekly scalp DPC. TCRdb re-called the RACE reads with MiXCR, one entry per CDR3 protein. Here the sample spans roughly 100,000 distinct CDR3 sequences, 9.5% to 15% being singletons. This CDR3 spans 14 amino acids. The V gene lost 6 bases and the J gene lost 9 bases, with 15 bases spanning the gap. This clonotype was detected only a few times. The receptor's source is a woman between 50 and 59 years old with alopecia areata. Some clones in this sample may be carry-over from other donors' samples. This sequence joins TRBV12-3 or TRBV12-4 and TRBJ1-6; a weak D match, TRBD1 (6 bases). Sample: whole blood, taken in connection with sensitization to the hapten diphenylcyclopropenone (DPC). The CDR3 DNA reads as TGTGCCAGCAGAGATGACAGGCTACCTTCACCCCTCCACTTT. This encodes CASRDDRLPSPLHF.